This paragraph covers one TCR beta chain sequence. Its antigen is still unknown. The data are from a study of CD8+ T cells in alopecia areata. Study context: For the treated group, dosing was oral tofacitinib at 5 to 10 mg twice daily. Study-wide findings and caveats: Among the cells sequenced in scalp samples are also the resident alphabeta T cells of normal skin.

TCR sequencing used cDNA made by reverse transcription of extracted RNA. Generated by immunoSEQ multiplex PCR, the TCRdb table keeps only in-frame clones and is missing some. This sample carries about 140,000 clones, 40% to 65% of them seen once, and the ten largest clones take over 0.85%. CDR1 KGHSH and CDR2 LQKENI come from the germline V gene. V was clipped by 1 base and J by 5 bases; unmatched bases: 6. This CDR3 has 17 residues. Here the sequenced sample was CD4+ T cells sorted from blood, taken at week 0. J is TRBJ2-4 and V is TRBV18, with 12 bases fitting TRBD2. The source is a human donor with alopecia areata. The CDR3 loop is CASSPLRLAGAENIQYF. The DNA for the CDR3 is TGTGCCAGCTCACCACTGAGACTAGCGGGAGCGGAAAACATTCAGTACTTC.